The 7 T cell receptor beta chains below come from one sample, sequenced in a study of T cells after yellow fever vaccination. Each CDR3 protein gets one entry after TCRdb re-called the 5' RACE reads with MiXCR. The sample lists over 25,000 distinct CDR3 sequences; under 5.5% were seen once. This specimen consisted of PBMCs, either bulk or a sorted T-cell subset (CD4+, CD8+, memory, or dextramer-sorted; not recorded which), obtained 15 days after the yellow fever booster vaccination. These receptors all come from a man aged 25-40 years who received the YFV17D yellow fever vaccine.

This clonotype was seen many times. The rearrangement joins TRBV4-3 to TRBJ2-1, with 15 bases aligning to TRBD2. With V trimmed by 3 bases and J by 4 bases, 1 base remained unmatched. The CDR3 is 16 residues long. The germline gives CDR1 LGHNA, CDR2 YSLEER. The DNA for the CDR3 is TGCGCCAGCAGCCACGGACTAGCGGGGGGGTACAATGAGCAGTTCTTC. Its translation is CASSHGLAGGYNEQFF.

This clonotype was detected ten times or more. The chain recombines TRBV6-2 or TRBV6-3 with TRBJ2-7; the match to TRBD2 covers 10 bases. Unmatched junction bases numbered 2, after V lost 5 bases and J lost 4 bases. Germline V gene sequence: CDR1 MNHEY, CDR2 SVGEGT. The CDR3 is 13 amino acids. The CDR3 nucleotides are TGTGCCAGCAGTCGGACTAGCGGTTACGAGCAGTACTTC. Translating gives CASSRTSGYEQYF.

By share, this clonotype counts as medium-sized (0.01 to 0.1%). J is TRBJ2-7 and V is TRBV7-2; D call uncertain. Per the germline V gene, CDR1 is SGHTA and CDR2 is FQGNSA. The CDR3 has 14 residues. Trimming took off 4 bases at V and 6 bases at J, with 16 bases between the two ends. The CDR3 region is CASSSPTNLREQYF. DNA of the CDR3: TGTGCCAGCAGCTCCCCCACTAACTTGCGCGAGCAGTACTTC.

This clonotype occurred many times. The V call is TRBV15, the J call TRBJ2-1; 11 nucleotides match TRBD1. This CDR3 region has 15 residues. CDR1 LNHNV and CDR2 YYDKDF come from the germline V gene (reference sequence). J was trimmed by 4 bases and V by 5 bases; bases with no gene match: 4. The DNA of the CDR3 is TGTGCCACCAGCTCGGACAGGGGGCGTTACAATGAGCAGTTCTTC. It encodes CATSSDRGRYNEQFF.

This clonotype is medium-sized by share. The chain uses TRBV4-2 and TRBJ2-7; D is perhaps TRBD1 or TRBD2 (7 bases each). CDR1 and CDR2 (germline): LGHNA, YNFKEQ. Trimming cost V 1 base and J 0 bases, with 13 bases left between them. This CDR3 spans 16 amino acids. The CDR3 bases are TGTGCCAGCAGCCAAGGGGAGGGGGCCCCCTCCTACGAGCAGTACTTC. The encoded protein is CASSQGEGAPSYEQYF.

This clonotype has a count of ten or more. CDR3 sequence (DNA): TGTGCCAGCAGCTTATCCGTCCAGAACACTGAAGCTTTCTTT. This sequence encodes CASSLSVQNTEAFF. J is TRBJ1-1 and V is TRBV11-1; D is ambiguous. The CDR3 runs to 14 residues. CDR1 is SGHAT, CDR2 FQDESV, per germline (reference sequence). The germline V and J ends were trimmed by 2 bases and 1 base, with 8 bases remaining between them.

This clonotype has at least ten counts. The gene calls are TRBV29-1 and TRBJ1-5; possibly TRBD1 for D (5 bases). Between the trimmed V and J ends, which lost 3 bases and 0 bases, there was a span of 18 bases. CDR1 and CDR2 from the germline V gene are SQVTM and ANQGSEA. The CDR3 runs to 17 residues. Here the CDR3 reads CSVDLGRGIFSNQPQHF. CDR3 coding DNA: TGCAGCGTTGATCTGGGGCGAGGGATATTTAGCAATCAGCCCCAGCATTTT.